These 27 T cell receptor beta chains share one sample of origin, sequenced in a study of shared clonotypes between healthy human individuals. TCRdb's copy holds only in-frame clones and misses some; the assay was immunoSEQ multiplex PCR. The data show about 2.1 million clones, just over 90% seen once. Only CD45RO-negative cells positively selected for CCR7 counted as naive CD8 cells, so terminally differentiated effector memory CD45RA+ cells were excluded. The sequencing input was naive CD8+ T cells from PBMCs. The receptors here all came from a man younger than 35 in good health. Some clones in this sample may be carry-over from other donors' samples.

This clone showed up just a few times. The V call is TRBV7-9, the J call TRBJ1-1; the D gene is possibly TRBD1 (6 bases). Germline V lookup: CDR1 SEHNR, CDR2 FQNEAQ (reference sequence). This CDR3 has 14 residues. V was pared by 5 bases and J by 2 bases, with 12 bases between. CDR3 in amino acids: CASSPDSPNTEAFF. CDR3 nucleotide sequence: TGTGCCAGCAGCCCGGACAGCCCCAACACTGAAGCTTTCTTT.

The chain combines TRBV7-6 with TRBJ2-1; TRBD1 matches at 8 bases. CDR1 and CDR2 (germline): SGHVS, FNYEAQ. CDR3 size: 15 residues. J lost 7 bases, V lost 6 bases, and 11 bases had no gene match. The CDR3 loop is CASSHARGLTNEQFF. CDR3 nucleotide sequence: TGTGCCAGCAGTCACGCCAGGGGGCTTACAAATGAGCAGTTCTTC.

This chain links TRBV5-4 with TRBJ2-2; the D gene could be TRBD1 or TRBD2 (5 bases each). The CDR3 contains 16 residues. The germline CDR1 and CDR2 sequences are SGHNT and YYREEE (reference sequence). V lost 3 bases, J lost 1 base, and 13 bases lay in between. This CDR3 is CASSYTGTGNTGELFF. DNA for the CDR3: TGTGCCAGCAGCTATACCGGGACGGGGAACACCGGGGAGCTGTTTTTT. The full variable domain, rest sourced from reference TRBV5-4 and TRBJ2-2, is ETGVTQSPTHLIKTRGQQVTLRCSSQSGHNTVSWYQQALGQGPQFIFQYYREEENGRGNFPPRFSGLQFPNYSSELNVNALELDDSALYLCASSYTGTGNTGELFFGEGSRLTVL.

J is TRBJ1-1 and V is TRBV7-9; perhaps TRBD1 as D (6 bases). V lost 5 bases and J lost 2, with 12 bases in between. From germline, CDR1 is SEHNR and CDR2 FQNEAQ (reference sequence). The CDR3 extends over 14 amino acids. CDR3: CASSLNGGNTEAFF. The CDR3 DNA is TGTGCCAGCAGCCTAAACGGGGGCAACACTGAAGCTTTCTTT.

The V call is TRBV9, the J call TRBJ1-1; D gene unclear. Germline values: CDR1 SGDLS, CDR2 YYNGEE. V dropped 0 bases and J dropped 0 bases, with 12 bases sitting between them. This CDR3 spans 16 amino acids. CDR3 DNA sequence: TGTGCCAGCAGCGTAGACGCGGTCGGCATGAACACTGAAGCTTTCTTT. The encoded protein is CASSVDAVGMNTEAFF.

This clone showed up just once. This chain joins TRBV11-3 and TRBJ2-1, with TRBD2 matching over 13 bases. Per germline, CDR1 SGHNT and CDR2 YENEEA. The CDR3 contains 17 residues. After removal of 5 bases from V and 12 bases from J, the junction contained 16 bases not matched to a gene. The CDR3 coding sequence is TGTGCCAGCAGCCCCCATGCGTGGACTAGCGGGAGTAGTGTGCAGTTCTTC. It codes for CASSPHAWTSGSSVQFF.

This clone was found once. This chain uses TRBV14 with TRBJ2-7; D unresolved. The CDR3 covers 16 residues. Germline loops: CDR1 SGHDN, CDR2 FVKESK. Deletions cut 5 bases from V and 0 bases from J, with 17 bases between. The CDR3 protein is CASSSSWASSSYEQYF. The CDR3 nucleotides are TGTGCCAGCAGCAGTAGTTGGGCTTCGAGCTCCTACGAGCAGTACTTC.

The V and J genes are TRBV6-6 and TRBJ2-2, with 9 bases fitting TRBD1. J was trimmed by 4 bases and V by 2 bases; bases with no gene match: 2. The CDR3 is 15 amino acids. CDR1 and CDR2 from the germline V gene are MNHNY and SVGAGI (reference sequence). DNA of the CDR3: TGTGCCAGCAGTTACCAGGGACAGGGCACCGGGGAGCTGTTTTTT. It encodes CASSYQGQGTGELFF.

This sequence joins TRBV2 and TRBJ2-7; TRBD2 might be the D (6 bases). The germline V gene has CDR1 SNHLY and CDR2 FYNNEI. Trimming shortened V by 7 bases and J by 7 bases, and 17 bases separated the two germline ends. CDR3 size: 13 residues. This chain's CDR3 is CASKEGPRGEQYF. The CDR3 DNA sequence: TGTGCCAGCAAAGAGGGGCCCCGGGGGGAGCAGTACTTC.

CDR3 DNA sequence: TGTGCCACCAGCGGTATGACTAGCGGGAGCAAGAAAGAGACCCAGTACTTC. Protein sequence: CATSGMTSGSKKETQYF. V and J are TRBV15 and TRBJ2-5; 12 positions match TRBD2. The CDR3 runs to 17 residues. Germline trimming cut 5 bases from V and 3 bases from J; bases unmatched to any gene: 10. Germline V gene data show CDR1 as LNHNV and CDR2 as YYDKDF (reference sequence).

V usage is TRBV6-1 and J usage is TRBJ1-4; TRBD1 matches at 8 bases. The germline V gene encodes CDR1 MNHNS and CDR2 SASEGT. After removal of 6 bases from V and 0 bases from J, the junction contained 3 bases not matched to a gene. There are 15 residues in the CDR3. CDR3 sequence reads: CASSPTGATNEKLFF. In DNA, the CDR3 is TGTGCCAGCAGCCCGACAGGGGCAACTAATGAAAAACTGTTTTTT.

Remarks on this clone: One end of the junction is discordant with germline, which a read error may explain. V usage is TRBV27 and J usage is TRBJ2-5; D might be TRBD2 (5 bases). The CDR3 covers 12 residues. The germline CDR1 and CDR2 sequences are MNHEY and SMNVEV (reference sequence). CDR3 nucleotide sequence: TGCGCTGTCGGGGTAATGACAGAGACCCAGTACTTC. Amino acids: CAVGVMTETQYF.

This sequence joins TRBV11-2 and TRBJ2-7; TRBD2 might be the D (5 bases). The germline CDR1 and CDR2 sequences are SGHAT and FQNNGV. Trimming shortened V by 3 bases and J by 0 bases, and 12 bases separated the two germline ends. The CDR3 extends over 15 amino acids. The CDR3 reads CASSLGDFGSYEQYF. As DNA, the CDR3 is TGTGCCAGCAGCTTGGGAGACTTCGGCTCCTACGAGCAGTACTTC. Looking up the rest from reference TRBV11-2 and TRBJ2-7 gives the full variable domain: EAGVAQSPRYKIIEKRQSVAFWCNPISGHATLYWYQQILGQGPKLLIQFQNNGVVDDSQLPKDRFSAERLKGVDSTLKIQPAKLEDSAVYLCASSLGDFGSYEQYFGPGTRLTVT.

The J gene is TRBJ1-5, the V gene TRBV19; D is possibly TRBD1 (5 bases). Germline CDR1 is LNHDA and CDR2 is SQIVND (reference sequence). The CDR3 is 13 amino acids. V was cut by 7 bases and J by 7 bases, with 14 bases left in between. CDR3 residues: CASTMAQGQPQHF. The CDR3, as DNA: TGTGCCAGTACAATGGCCCAGGGACAGCCCCAGCATTTT.

V gene TRBV6-5 combines with J gene TRBJ2-7, with 12 bases aligning to TRBD1. Germline CDR1 reads MNHEY; CDR2 reads SVGAGI. The CDR3 spans 15 residues. V was pared by 6 bases and J by 5 bases, with 8 bases of the junction left unmatched. This CDR3 is CASSRGTGGINEQYF. Written as DNA, the CDR3 is TGTGCCAGCAGCCGCGGGACAGGGGGCATCAACGAGCAGTACTTC.

This chain joins TRBV27 and TRBJ2-7, with D maybe TRBD1 (5 bases). V was shortened by 5 bases and J by 0 bases, with 17 bases between the two germline ends. The CDR3 length is 16 residues. Per germline, CDR1 MNHEY and CDR2 SMNVEV (reference sequence). The DNA of the CDR3 is TGTGCCAGCAGTCGCCTTTCAGGGTCTAGCTCCTACGAGCAGTACTTC. This gives the protein CASSRLSGSSSYEQYF.

The rearrangement uses TRBV7-9 and TRBJ1-2; D uncertain. V shed 0 bases and J shed 6 bases, with 11 bases lying between them. This CDR3 is 14 amino acids long. CDR1 and CDR2 from the germline V gene are SEHNR and FQNEAQ (reference sequence). Here the CDR3 DNA reads TGTGCCAGCAGCTTAGCCGGCGTTGGGGATGGCTACACCTTC. As protein: CASSLAGVGDGYTF.

V usage is TRBV6-5 and J usage is TRBJ1-1; D remains ambiguous. Germline CDR1 reads MNHEY; CDR2 reads SVGAGI. The CDR3 has 15 amino acids. V was clipped by 6 bases and J by 0 bases, with 14 bases between them. CDR3 nucleotide sequence: TGTGCCAGCAGCGACACTGGAGGAATGAACACTGAAGCTTTCTTT. Its protein product is CASSDTGGMNTEAFF.

The V gene is TRBV4-1, the J gene TRBJ2-7; D not certain. Trimming took 4 bases from V and 0 from J, leaving 10 bases between them. The CDR3 totals 14 residues. Germline loops: CDR1 MGHRA, CDR2 YSYEKL. CDR3 amino acids: CASSPAAASYEQYF. The CDR3 bases are TGCGCCAGCAGCCCAGCAGCAGCCTCCTACGAGCAGTACTTC.

The chain recombines TRBV28 with TRBJ2-6; 8 positions match TRBD1. V shed 2 bases, J shed 2 bases, and the junction held 14 bases outside the gene matches. Germline lookup yields CDR1 MDHEN and CDR2 SYDVKM. This CDR3 region has 20 residues. CDR3 in DNA: TGTGCCAGCAGTTTACCACTCGGACAGGGTCCCCTTGCTGGGGCCAACGTCCTGACTTTC. It codes for CASSLPLGQGPLAGANVLTF. The variable domain in full, with the rest retrieved from reference TRBV28 and TRBJ2-6, is DVKVTQSSRYLVKRTGEKVFLECVQDMDHENMFWYRQDPGLGLRLIYFSYDVKMKEKGDIPEGYSVSREKKERFSLILESASTNQTSMYLCASSLPLGQGPLAGANVLTFGAGSRLTVL.

DNA for the CDR3: TGTGCCAGCAGCCCTCGACTGAATGGGGCAGATACGCAGTATTTT. Amino acids: CASSPRLNGADTQYF. V and J are TRBV4-2 and TRBJ2-3, with D unresolved. The CDR3 has 15 amino acids. Germline lookup yields CDR1 LGHNA and CDR2 YNFKEQ. V lost 4 bases and J lost 4, with 15 bases in between.

The rearrangement joins TRBV11-2 to TRBJ2-5; TRBD1 aligns across 9 bases. V was pared by 5 bases and J by 2 bases, with 12 bases of the junction left unmatched. Per the germline V gene, CDR1 is SGHAT and CDR2 is FQNNGV. CDR3 length equals 17 residues. The CDR3 here is CASSQLRRDRVQETQYF. CDR3 in DNA: TGTGCCAGCAGCCAACTTCGCCGGGACAGGGTTCAAGAGACCCAGTACTTC.

This CDR3 reads CASSGDRGLYNEQFF. The CDR3 nucleotides read TGTGCCAGCAGTGGGGACAGGGGGTTGTACAATGAGCAGTTCTTC. The V and J genes are TRBV5-8 and TRBJ2-1, with 11 bases fitting TRBD1. The CDR3 sequence is 15 residues long. Unmatched junction bases numbered 5, after V lost 5 bases and J lost 4 bases. Germline V gene sequence: CDR1 SGHTS, CDR2 YDEGEE.

This sequence joins TRBV28 and TRBJ2-5; D uncertain. The germline gives CDR1 MDHEN, CDR2 SYDVKM. The CDR3 sequence is 14 residues long. V was trimmed by 5 bases and J by 0 bases, leaving 10 bases between them. CDR3: CASSVKEYQETQYF. CDR3 DNA sequence: TGTGCCAGCAGTGTTAAGGAGTACCAAGAGACCCAGTACTTC.

Turning to this clone: The same CDR3 can be traced to other DNA sequences in this sample. V and J are TRBV27 and TRBJ1-2; D unresolved. Germline lookup yields CDR1 MNHEY and CDR2 SMNVEV (reference sequence). This CDR3 is 13 amino acids long. The V and J ends lost 2 bases and 2 bases respectively, with 6 bases between them. The CDR3 DNA reads TGTGCCAGCAGTTTAGGGCGGAACTATGGCTACACCTTC. Residues: CASSLGRNYGYTF.

V usage is TRBV29-1 and J usage is TRBJ2-4, with D possibly called TRBD1 or TRBD2 (5 bases each). CDR1 and CDR2 (germline): SQVTM, ANQGSEA. The length of the CDR3 is 14 residues. Between the trimmed V and J ends, which lost 0 bases and 7 bases, there was a span of 13 bases. CDR3 residues: CSVEDRRGDNIQYF. DNA for the CDR3: TGCAGCGTTGAAGATCGCCGAGGGGATAACATTCAGTACTTC.

V usage is TRBV7-9 and J usage is TRBJ2-5; D is unclear. The V and J ends lost 4 bases and 2 bases respectively, with 11 bases between them. This CDR3 contains 14 residues. Germline CDR1 reads SEHNR; CDR2 reads FQNEAQ (reference sequence). CDR3 bases: TGTGCCAGCAGCTCCCGGACCGTTCAAGAGACCCAGTACTTC. Translating gives CASSSRTVQETQYF.